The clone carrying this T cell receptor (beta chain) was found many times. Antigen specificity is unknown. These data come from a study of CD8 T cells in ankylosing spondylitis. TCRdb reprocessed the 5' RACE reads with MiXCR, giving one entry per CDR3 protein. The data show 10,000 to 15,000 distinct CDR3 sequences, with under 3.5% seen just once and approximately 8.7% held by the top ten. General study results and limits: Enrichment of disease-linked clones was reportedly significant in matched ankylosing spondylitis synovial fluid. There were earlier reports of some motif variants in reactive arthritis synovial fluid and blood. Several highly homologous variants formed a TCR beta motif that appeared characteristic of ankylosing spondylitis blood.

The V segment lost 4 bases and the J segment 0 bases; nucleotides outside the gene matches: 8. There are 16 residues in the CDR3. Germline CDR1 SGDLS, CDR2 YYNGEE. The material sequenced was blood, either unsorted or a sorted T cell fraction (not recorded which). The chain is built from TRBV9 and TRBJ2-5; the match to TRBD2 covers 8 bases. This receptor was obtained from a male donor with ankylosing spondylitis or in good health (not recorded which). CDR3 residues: CASSLGVAGYQETQYF. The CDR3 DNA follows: TGTGCCAGCAGCCTCGGGGTAGCGGGGTACCAAGAGACCCAGTACTTC.